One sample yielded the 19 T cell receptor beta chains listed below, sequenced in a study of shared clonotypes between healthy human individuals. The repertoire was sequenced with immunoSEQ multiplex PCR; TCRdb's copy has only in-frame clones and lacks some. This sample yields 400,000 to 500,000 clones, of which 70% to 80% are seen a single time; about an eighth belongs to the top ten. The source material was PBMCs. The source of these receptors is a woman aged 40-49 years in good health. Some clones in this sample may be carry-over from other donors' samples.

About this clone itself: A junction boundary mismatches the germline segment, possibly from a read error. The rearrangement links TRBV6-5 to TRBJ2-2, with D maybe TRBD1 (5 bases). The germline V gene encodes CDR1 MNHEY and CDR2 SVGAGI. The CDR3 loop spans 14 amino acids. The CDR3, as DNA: TGCGCCAGCAGGTCAGGGATGGACACCGGGGAGCTGTTTTTT. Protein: CASRSGMDTGELFF.

For the CDR3, the DNA is TGTGCCAGCAGTTTAAGGGTAACGGGCTACGAGCAGTACTTC. Translation: CASSLRVTGYEQYF. The V gene is TRBV27, the J gene TRBJ2-7; no clear D gene. The germline V gene encodes CDR1 MNHEY and CDR2 SMNVEV (reference sequence). The ends were cut back, 2 bases at V and 3 bases at J, with 11 bases in the middle. The CDR3 extends over 14 amino acids.

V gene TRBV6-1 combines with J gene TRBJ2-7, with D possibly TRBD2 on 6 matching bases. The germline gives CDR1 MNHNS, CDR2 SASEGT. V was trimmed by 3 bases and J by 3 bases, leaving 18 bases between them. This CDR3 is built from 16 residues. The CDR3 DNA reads TGTGCCAGCAGTGATATTGGAGGGCCTGGGGGCTACGAGCAGTACTTC. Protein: CASSDIGGPGGYEQYF.

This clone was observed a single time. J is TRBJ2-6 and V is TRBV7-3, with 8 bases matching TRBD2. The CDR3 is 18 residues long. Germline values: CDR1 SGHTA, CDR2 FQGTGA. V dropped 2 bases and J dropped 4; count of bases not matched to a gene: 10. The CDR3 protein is CASSLPGGRGSGANVLTF. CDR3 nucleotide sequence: TGTGCCAGCAGCTTACCGGGAGGGAGAGGGAGCGGGGCCAACGTCCTGACTTTC.

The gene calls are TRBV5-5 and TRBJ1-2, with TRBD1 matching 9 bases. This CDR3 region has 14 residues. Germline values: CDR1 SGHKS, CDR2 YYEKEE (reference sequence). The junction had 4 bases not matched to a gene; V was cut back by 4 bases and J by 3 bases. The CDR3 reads CASSGTGGDYGYTF. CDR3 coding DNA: TGTGCCAGCAGCGGAACAGGGGGCGACTATGGCTACACCTTC.

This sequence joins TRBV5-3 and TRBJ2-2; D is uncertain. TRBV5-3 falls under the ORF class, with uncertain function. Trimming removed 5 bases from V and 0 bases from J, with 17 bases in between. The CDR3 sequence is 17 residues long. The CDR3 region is CARREPQSPANTGELFF. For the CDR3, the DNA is TGTGCCAGAAGGGAACCGCAGTCCCCCGCGAACACCGGGGAGCTGTTTTTT.

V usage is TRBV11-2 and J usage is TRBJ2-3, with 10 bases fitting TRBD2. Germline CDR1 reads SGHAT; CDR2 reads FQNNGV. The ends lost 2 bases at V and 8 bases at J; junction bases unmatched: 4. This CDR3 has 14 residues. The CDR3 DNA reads TGTGCCAGCAGCTTATCTAGCGGGAGTGGTACGCAGTATTTT. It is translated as CASSLSSGSGTQYF.

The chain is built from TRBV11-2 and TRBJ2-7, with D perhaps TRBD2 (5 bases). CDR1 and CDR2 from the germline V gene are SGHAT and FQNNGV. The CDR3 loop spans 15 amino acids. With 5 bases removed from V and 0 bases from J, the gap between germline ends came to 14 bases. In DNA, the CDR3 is TGTGCCAGCAGCGCATCGCGGGCGGGCTCCTACGAGCAGTACTTC. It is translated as CASSASRAGSYEQYF.

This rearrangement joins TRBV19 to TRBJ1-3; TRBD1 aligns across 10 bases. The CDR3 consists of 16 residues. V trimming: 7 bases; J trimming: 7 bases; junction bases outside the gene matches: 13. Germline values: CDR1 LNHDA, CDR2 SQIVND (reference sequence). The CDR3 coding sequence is TGTGCCAGTACCATGGTGGGACAGGGGAGGAGGAACACCATATATTTT. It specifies CASTMVGQGRRNTIYF.

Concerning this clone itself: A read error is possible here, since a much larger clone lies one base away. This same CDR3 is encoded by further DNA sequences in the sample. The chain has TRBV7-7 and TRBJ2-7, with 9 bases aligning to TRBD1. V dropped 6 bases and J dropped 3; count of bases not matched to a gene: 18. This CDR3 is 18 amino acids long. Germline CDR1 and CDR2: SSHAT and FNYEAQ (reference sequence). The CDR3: CASRWTGVRKGYNYEQYF. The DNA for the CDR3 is TGTGCCAGCAGGTGGACAGGGGTACGGAAGGGGTATAACTACGAGCAGTACTTC.

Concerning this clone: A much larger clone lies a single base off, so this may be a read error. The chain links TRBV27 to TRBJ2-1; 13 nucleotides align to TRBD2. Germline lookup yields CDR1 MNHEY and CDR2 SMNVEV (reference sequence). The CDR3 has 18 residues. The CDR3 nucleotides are TGTGCCGGCAGTTCCGTGACTAGCGGGAGGTCCATTCCGGATGAGCAGTTCTTC. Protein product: CAGSSVTSGRSIPDEQFF.

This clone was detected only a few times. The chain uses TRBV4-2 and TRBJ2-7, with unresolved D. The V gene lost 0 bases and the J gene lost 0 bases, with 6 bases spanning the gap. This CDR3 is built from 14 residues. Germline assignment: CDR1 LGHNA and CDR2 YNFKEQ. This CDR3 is CASSQEVSSYEQYF. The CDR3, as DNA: TGTGCCAGCAGCCAAGAAGTTAGCTCCTACGAGCAGTACTTC.

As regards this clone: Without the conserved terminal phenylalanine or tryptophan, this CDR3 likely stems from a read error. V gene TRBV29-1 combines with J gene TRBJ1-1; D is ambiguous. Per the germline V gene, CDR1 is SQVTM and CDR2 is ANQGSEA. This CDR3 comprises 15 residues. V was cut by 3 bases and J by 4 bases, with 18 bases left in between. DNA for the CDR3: TGCAGCGTTGATAAAGAAGGGATTGGGATCACTGAAGCTTTCCTT. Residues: CSVDKEGIGITEAFL.

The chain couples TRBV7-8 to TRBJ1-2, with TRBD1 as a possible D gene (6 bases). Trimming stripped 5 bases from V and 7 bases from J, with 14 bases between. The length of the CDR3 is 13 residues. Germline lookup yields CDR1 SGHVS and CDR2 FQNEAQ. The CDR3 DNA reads TGTGCCAGCAGCGCTAACAGGGATGGTGGCTACACCTTC. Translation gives CASSANRDGGYTF.

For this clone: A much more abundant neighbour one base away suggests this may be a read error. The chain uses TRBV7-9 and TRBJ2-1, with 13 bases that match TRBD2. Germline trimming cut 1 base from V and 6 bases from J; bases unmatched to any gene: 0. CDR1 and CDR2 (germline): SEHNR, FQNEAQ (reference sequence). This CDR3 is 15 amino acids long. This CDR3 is CASSLGTSGSNEQFF. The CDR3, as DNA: TGTGCCAGCAGCTTAGGGACTAGCGGGAGCAATGAGCAGTTCTTC. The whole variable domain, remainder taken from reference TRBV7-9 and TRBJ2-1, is DTGVSQNPRHKITKRGQNVTFRCDPISEHNRLYWYRQTLGQGPEFLTYFQNEAQLEKSRLLSDRFSAERPKGSFSTLEIQRTEQGDSAMYLCASSLGTSGSNEQFFGPGTRLTVL.

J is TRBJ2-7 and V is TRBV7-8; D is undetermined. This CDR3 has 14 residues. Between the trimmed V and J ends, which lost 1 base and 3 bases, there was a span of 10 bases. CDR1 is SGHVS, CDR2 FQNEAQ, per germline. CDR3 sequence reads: CASSLDEANYEQYF. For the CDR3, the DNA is TGTGCCAGCAGCTTAGACGAGGCAAACTACGAGCAGTACTTC.

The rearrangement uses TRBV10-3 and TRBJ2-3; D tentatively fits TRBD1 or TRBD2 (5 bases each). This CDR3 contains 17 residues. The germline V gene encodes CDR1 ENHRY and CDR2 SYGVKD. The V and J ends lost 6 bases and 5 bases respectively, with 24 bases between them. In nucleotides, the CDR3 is TGTGCCATCAGCAGAGACGATCCGGGACGTGGGCAAGATACGCAGTATTTT. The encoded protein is CAISRDDPGRGQDTQYF.

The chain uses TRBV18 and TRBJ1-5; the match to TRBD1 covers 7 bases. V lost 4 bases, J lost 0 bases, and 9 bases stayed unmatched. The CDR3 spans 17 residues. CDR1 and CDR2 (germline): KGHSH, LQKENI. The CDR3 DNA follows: TGTGCCAGCTCACTACGACAGGGCGAATATAGCAATCAGCCCCAGCATTTT. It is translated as CASSLRQGEYSNQPQHF.

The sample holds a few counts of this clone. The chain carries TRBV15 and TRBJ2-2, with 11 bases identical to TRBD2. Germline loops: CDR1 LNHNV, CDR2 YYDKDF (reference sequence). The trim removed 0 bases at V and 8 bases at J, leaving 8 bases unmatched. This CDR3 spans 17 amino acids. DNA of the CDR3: TGTGCCACCAGCAGAGATCTACTAGCGGGAGTAGCGGGGGAGCTGTTTTTT. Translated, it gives CATSRDLLAGVAGELFF.